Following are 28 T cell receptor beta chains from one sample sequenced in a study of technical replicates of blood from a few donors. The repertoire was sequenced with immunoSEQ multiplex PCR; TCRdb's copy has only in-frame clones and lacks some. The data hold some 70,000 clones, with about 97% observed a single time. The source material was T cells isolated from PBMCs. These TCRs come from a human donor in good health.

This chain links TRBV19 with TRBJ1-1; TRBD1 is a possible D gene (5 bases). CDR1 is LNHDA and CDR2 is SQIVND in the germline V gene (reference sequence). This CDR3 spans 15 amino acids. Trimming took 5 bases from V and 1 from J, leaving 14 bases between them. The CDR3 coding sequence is TGTGCCAGTAGTCCCTCACAGGCCCAGAACACTGAAGCTTTCTTT. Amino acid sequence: CASSPSQAQNTEAFF.

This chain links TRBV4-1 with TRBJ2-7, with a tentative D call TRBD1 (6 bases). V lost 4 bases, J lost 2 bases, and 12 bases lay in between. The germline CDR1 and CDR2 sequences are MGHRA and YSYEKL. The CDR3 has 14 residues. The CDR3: CASSLPGHPYEQYF. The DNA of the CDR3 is TGCGCCAGCAGCCTCCCGGGACACCCCTACGAGCAGTACTTC.

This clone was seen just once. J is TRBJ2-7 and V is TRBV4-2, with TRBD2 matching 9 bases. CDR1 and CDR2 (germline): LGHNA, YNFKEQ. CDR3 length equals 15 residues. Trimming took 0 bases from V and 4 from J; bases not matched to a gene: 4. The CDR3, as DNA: TGTGCCAGCAGCCAAGACAGCGGGAGGTTTTACGAGCAGTACTTC. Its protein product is CASSQDSGRFYEQYF.

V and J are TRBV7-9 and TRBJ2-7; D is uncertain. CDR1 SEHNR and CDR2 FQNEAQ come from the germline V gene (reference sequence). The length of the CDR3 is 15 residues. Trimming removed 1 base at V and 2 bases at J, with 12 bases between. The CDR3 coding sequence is TGTGCCAGCAGCTTAGAACCGGTCTTGACCTACGAGCAGTACTTC. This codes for CASSLEPVLTYEQYF. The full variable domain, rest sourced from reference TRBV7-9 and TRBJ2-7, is DTGVSQNPRHKITKRGQNVTFRCDPISEHNRLYWYRQTLGQGPEFLTYFQNEAQLEKSRLLSDRFSAERPKGSFSTLEIQRTEQGDSAMYLCASSLEPVLTYEQYFGPGTRLTVT.

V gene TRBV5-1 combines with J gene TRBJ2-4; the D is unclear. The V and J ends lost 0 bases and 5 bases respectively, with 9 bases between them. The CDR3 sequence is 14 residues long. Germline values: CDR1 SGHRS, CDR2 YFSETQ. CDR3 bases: TGCGCCAGCAGCTTGGAGCCCTTGGAAAACATTCAGTACTTC. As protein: CASSLEPLENIQYF.

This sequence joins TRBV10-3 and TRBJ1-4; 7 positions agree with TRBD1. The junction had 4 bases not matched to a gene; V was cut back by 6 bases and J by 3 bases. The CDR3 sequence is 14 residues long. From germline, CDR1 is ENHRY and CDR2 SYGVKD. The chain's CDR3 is CAISPGTANEKLFF. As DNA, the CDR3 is TGTGCCATCAGCCCCGGGACAGCTAATGAAAAACTGTTTTTT.

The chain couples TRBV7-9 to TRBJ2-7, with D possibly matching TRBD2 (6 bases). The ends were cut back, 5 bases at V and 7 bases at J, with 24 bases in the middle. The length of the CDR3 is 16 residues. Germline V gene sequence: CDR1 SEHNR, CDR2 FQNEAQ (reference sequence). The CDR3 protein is CASSGRRRTIPLEQYF. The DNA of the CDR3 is TGTGCCAGCAGCGGCCGTCGGAGGACTATCCCTTTAGAGCAGTACTTC.

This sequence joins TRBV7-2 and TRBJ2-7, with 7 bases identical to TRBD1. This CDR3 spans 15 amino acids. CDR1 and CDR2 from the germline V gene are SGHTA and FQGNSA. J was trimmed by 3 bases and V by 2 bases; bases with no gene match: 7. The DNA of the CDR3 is TGTGCCAGCAGCTTATCCGGGACAGTAGGCTACGAGCAGTACTTC. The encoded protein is CASSLSGTVGYEQYF.

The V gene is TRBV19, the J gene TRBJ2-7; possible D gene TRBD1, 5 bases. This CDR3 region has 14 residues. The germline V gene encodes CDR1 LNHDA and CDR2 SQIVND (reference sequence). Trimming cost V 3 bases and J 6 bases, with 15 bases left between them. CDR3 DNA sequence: TGTGCCAGTAGTATCAGGCCCCTAGACAGCGAGCAGTACTTC. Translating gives CASSIRPLDSEQYF.

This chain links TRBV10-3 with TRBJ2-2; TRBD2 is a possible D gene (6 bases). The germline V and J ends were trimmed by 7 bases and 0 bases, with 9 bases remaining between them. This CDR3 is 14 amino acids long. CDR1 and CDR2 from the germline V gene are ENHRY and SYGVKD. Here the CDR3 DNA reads TGTGCCATCAATCCTAGCGCGAACACCGGGGAGCTGTTTTTT. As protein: CAINPSANTGELFF.

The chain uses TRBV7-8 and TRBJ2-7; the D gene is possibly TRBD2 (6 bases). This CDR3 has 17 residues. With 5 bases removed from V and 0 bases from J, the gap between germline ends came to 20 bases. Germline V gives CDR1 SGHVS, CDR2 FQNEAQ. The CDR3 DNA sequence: TGTGCCAGCAGCGACTGGGCTAGCGTGGAAAGCTCCTACGAGCAGTACTTC. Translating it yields CASSDWASVESSYEQYF.

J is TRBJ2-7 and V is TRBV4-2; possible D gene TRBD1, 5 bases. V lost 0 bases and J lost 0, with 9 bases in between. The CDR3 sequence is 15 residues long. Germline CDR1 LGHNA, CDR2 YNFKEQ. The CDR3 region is CASSQERDSSYEQYF. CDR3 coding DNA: TGTGCCAGCAGCCAAGAGAGAGACAGCTCCTACGAGCAGTACTTC.

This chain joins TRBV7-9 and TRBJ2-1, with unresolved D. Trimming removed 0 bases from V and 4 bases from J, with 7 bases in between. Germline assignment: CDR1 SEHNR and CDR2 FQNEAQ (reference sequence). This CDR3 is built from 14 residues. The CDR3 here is CASSLATLYNEQFF. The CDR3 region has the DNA TGTGCCAGCAGCTTAGCTACTCTGTACAATGAGCAGTTCTTC.

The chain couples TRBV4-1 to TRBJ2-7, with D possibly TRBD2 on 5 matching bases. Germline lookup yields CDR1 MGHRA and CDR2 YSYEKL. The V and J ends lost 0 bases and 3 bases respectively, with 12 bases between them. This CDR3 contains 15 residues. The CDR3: CASSQESGRGYEQYF. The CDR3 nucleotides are TGCGCCAGCAGCCAAGAAAGTGGGAGAGGCTACGAGCAGTACTTC.

CDR3 protein: CASRGTQNTEAFF. The CDR3 DNA is TGTGCCAGCAGGGGCACTCAGAACACTGAAGCTTTCTTT. V is TRBV11-2 and J is TRBJ1-1; D is unclear. This CDR3 contains 13 residues. The germline CDR1 and CDR2 sequences are SGHAT and FQNNGV. V lost 6 bases, J lost 1 base, and 9 bases lay in between.

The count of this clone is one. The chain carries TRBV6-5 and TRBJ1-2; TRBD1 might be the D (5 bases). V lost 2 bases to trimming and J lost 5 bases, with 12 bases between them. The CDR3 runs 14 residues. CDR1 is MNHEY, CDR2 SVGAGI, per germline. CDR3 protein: CASSYRGGGYGYTF. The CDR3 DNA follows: TGTGCCAGCAGTTACAGGGGAGGAGGGTATGGCTACACCTTC.

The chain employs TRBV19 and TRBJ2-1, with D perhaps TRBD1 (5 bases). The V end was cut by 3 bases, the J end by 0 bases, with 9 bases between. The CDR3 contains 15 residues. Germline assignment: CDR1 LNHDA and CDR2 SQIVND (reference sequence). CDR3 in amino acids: CASSIPDSSYNEQFF. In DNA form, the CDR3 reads TGTGCCAGTAGTATTCCCGACAGCTCCTACAATGAGCAGTTCTTC.

In DNA form, the CDR3 reads TGCAGCGCCCTCGGGACAGGGGACAACGAGCAGTACTTC. Translation: CSALGTGDNEQYF. The genes are TRBV29-1 and TRBJ2-7, with TRBD1 identical over 10 bases. J gave up 5 bases and V 7 bases, and 8 bases lay outside the gene matches. This CDR3 region has 13 residues. CDR1 and CDR2 from the germline V gene are SQVTM and ANQGSEA.

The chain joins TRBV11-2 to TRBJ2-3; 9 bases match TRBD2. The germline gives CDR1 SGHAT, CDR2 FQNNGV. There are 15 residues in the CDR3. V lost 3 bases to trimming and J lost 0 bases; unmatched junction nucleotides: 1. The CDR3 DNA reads TGTGCCAGCAGCTTTAGCGGGAGCAGCACAGATACGCAGTATTTT. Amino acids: CASSFSGSSTDTQYF.

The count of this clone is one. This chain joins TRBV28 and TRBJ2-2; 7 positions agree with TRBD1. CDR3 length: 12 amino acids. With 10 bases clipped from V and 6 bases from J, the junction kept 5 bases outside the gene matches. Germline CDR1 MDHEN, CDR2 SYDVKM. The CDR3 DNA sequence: TGTGCCACTAACGACAGGGCCGGGGAGCTGTTTTTT. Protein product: CATNDRAGELFF.

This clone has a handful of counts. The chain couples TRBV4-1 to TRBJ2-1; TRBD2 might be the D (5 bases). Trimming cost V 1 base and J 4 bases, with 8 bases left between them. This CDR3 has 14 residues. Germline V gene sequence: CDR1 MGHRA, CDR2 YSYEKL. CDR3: CASSQGLQYNEQFF. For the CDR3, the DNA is TGCGCCAGCAGCCAAGGACTACAGTACAATGAGCAGTTCTTC.

CDR3 region: CASSLRGAASYEQYF. In DNA form, the CDR3 reads TGTGCCAGCAGCTTAAGAGGTGCCGCCTCCTACGAGCAGTACTTC. The rearrangement links TRBV7-2 to TRBJ2-7; unclear D gene. Germline-derived CDR1 and CDR2 are SGHTA and FQGNSA. CDR3 length equals 15 residues. V dropped 2 bases and J dropped 0 bases, with 11 bases sitting between them.

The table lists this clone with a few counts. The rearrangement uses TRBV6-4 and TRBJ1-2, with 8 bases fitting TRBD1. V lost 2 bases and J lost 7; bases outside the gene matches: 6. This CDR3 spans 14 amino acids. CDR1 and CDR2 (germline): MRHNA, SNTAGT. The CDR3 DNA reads TGTGCCAGCAGTGACGGCCAGGGGGCGAGTGGCTACACCTTC. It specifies CASSDGQGASGYTF.

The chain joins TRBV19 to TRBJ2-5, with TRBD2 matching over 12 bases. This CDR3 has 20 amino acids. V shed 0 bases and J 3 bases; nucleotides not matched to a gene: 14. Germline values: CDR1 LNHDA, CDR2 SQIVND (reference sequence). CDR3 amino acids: CASSIDPGLAGRLEEETQYF. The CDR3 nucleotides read TGTGCCAGTAGTATAGATCCCGGACTAGCGGGAAGGCTGGAAGAAGAGACCCAGTACTTC.

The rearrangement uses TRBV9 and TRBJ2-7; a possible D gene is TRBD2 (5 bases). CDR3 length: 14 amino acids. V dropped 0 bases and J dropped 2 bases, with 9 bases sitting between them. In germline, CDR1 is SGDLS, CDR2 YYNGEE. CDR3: CASSVGLPTYEQYF. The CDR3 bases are TGTGCCAGCAGCGTAGGACTACCCACCTACGAGCAGTACTTC.

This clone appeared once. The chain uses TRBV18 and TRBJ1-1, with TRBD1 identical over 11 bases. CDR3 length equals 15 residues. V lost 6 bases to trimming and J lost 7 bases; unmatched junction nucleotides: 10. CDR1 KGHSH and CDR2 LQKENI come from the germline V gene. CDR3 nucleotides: TGTGCCAGCTCTCCATTTCCGGGACAGGGGGATGAAGCTTTCTTT. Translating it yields CASSPFPGQGDEAFF.

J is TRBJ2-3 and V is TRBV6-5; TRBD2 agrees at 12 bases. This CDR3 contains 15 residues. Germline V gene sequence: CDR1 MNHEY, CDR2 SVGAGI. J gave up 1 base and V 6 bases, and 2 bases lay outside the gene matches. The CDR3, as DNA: TGTGCCAGCAGACGACTAGCGGGAGGCACAGATACGCAGTATTTT. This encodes CASRRLAGGTDTQYF.

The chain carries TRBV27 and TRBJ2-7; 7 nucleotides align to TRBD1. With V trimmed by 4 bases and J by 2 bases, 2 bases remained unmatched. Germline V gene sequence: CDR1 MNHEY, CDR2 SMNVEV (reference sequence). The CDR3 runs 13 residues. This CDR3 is CASSWGQPYEQYF. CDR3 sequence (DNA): TGTGCCAGCAGTTGGGGACAGCCCTACGAGCAGTACTTC.